These 10 T cell receptor beta chains were all obtained from the same sample, sequenced in a study of blood T cell repertoires in COVID-19. Profiled with immunoSEQ multiplex PCR; TCRdb holds only in-frame clones, not every one. The repertoire holds 120,000 to 150,000 clones, with around 80% as singletons. The sequenced sample was peripheral blood. The origin of the receptors is a man aged 55 to 70 with acute or convalescent COVID-19.

In its sample, this clone was seen a few times. The rearrangement joins TRBV27 to TRBJ2-7; D is undetermined. In germline, CDR1 is MNHEY, CDR2 SMNVEV (reference sequence). Deletions cut 6 bases from V and 5 bases from J, with 5 bases between. This CDR3 has 10 residues. CDR3 sequence reads: CASSPDEQYF. The CDR3 DNA is TGTGCCAGCAGCCCAGACGAGCAGTACTTC.

About this clone: Other nucleotide sequences in the sample specify the same CDR3. The chain joins TRBV7-2 to TRBJ2-5; 10 bases line up with TRBD2. In germline, CDR1 is SGHTA, CDR2 FQGNSA. The ends lost 1 base at V and 4 bases at J; junction bases unmatched: 0. This CDR3 is 14 amino acids long. CDR3 sequence reads: CASSLGLAGETQYF. The CDR3 DNA reads TGTGCCAGCAGCTTAGGACTAGCGGGAGAGACCCAGTACTTC.

The V call is TRBV6-2 or TRBV6-3, the J call TRBJ1-6; the match to TRBD1 covers 7 bases. CDR1 MNHEY and CDR2 SVGEGT come from the germline V gene. This CDR3 has 16 amino acids. V was clipped by 4 bases and J by 7 bases; unmatched bases: 10. The CDR3 loop is CASSWAGGSRNSPLHF. The CDR3 DNA is TGTGCCAGCAGTTGGGCAGGGGGTAGCAGGAATTCACCCCTCCACTTT.

The V call is TRBV5-4, the J call TRBJ2-1; 9 bases agree with TRBD2. The CDR3 consists of 16 residues. In germline, CDR1 is SGHNT, CDR2 YYREEE (reference sequence). V shed 5 bases, J shed 10 bases, and the junction held 16 bases outside the gene matches. For the CDR3, the DNA is TGTGCCAGCAGTAAGGAAAGTAGCGGGAGCGGGGGCGAGCAGTTCTTC. This encodes CASSKESSGSGGEQFF.

The rearrangement uses TRBV19 and TRBJ2-1; TRBD2 is a possible D gene (5 bases). The V end lost 5 bases, the J end lost 7 bases, and 21 bases lay between the germline ends. CDR1 and CDR2 from the germline V gene are LNHDA and SQIVND (reference sequence). There are 16 residues in the CDR3. The CDR3: CASSYWRGPEVNEQFF. DNA for the CDR3: TGTGCCAGTAGTTACTGGCGAGGGCCCGAGGTGAATGAGCAGTTCTTC. The whole variable domain, filled in from reference TRBV19 and TRBJ2-1, reads DGGITQSPKYLFRKEGQNVTLSCEQNLNHDAMYWYRQDPGQGLRLIYYSQIVNDFQKGDIAEGYSVSREKKESFPLTVTSAQKNPTAFYLCASSYWRGPEVNEQFFGPGTRLTVL.

This clone has only a few counts. The chain carries TRBV4-1 and TRBJ2-3; weak D call: TRBD2 (6 bases). V was cut by 4 bases and J by 0 bases, with 14 bases left in between. From germline, CDR1 is MGHRA and CDR2 YSYEKL. The CDR3 sequence is 16 residues long. CDR3 sequence: CASSPLASSSTDTQYF. The DNA of the CDR3 is TGCGCCAGCAGCCCGCTAGCGTCCTCTAGCACAGATACGCAGTATTTT.

This clone has a single count. The V and J genes are TRBV7-8 and TRBJ1-1; the match to TRBD1 covers 8 bases. V dropped 5 bases and J dropped 4; count of bases not matched to a gene: 6. The CDR3 is 14 amino acids. Germline CDR1 is SGHVS and CDR2 is FQNEAQ. The CDR3 spells CASSTYTGGTEAFF. In DNA form, the CDR3 reads TGTGCCAGCAGCACATACACAGGGGGCACTGAAGCTTTCTTT.

This clone was observed a single time. V usage is TRBV2 and J usage is TRBJ2-5, with 9 bases matching TRBD1. Losses at the gene ends were 6 bases for V and 4 bases for J; bases not matched to a gene: 9. The germline CDR1 and CDR2 sequences are SNHLY and FYNNEI. The CDR3 loop spans 15 amino acids. CDR3 nucleotides: TGTGCCAGCAGCCCCGGGACAGGGATTGGAGAGACCCAGTACTTC. Encoded protein: CASSPGTGIGETQYF.

The rearrangement joins TRBV19 to TRBJ2-7; unclear D gene. CDR3 length: 15 residues. CDR1 and CDR2 (germline): LNHDA, SQIVND (reference sequence). The germline V and J ends were trimmed by 3 bases and 2 bases, with 14 bases remaining between them. CDR3 amino acids: CASSITRYAPYEQYF. Written as DNA, the CDR3 is TGTGCCAGTAGTATCACCAGATACGCTCCCTACGAGCAGTACTTC.

The CDR3 loop is CASSLAGSSGNTIYF. CDR3 DNA: TGCGCCAGCAGCTTGGCCGGGAGCTCTGGAAACACCATATATTTT. V is TRBV5-1 and J is TRBJ1-3; no clear D. The V and J ends lost 0 bases and 0 bases respectively, with 7 bases between them. The CDR3 totals 15 residues. Germline V lookup: CDR1 SGHRS, CDR2 YFSETQ.